Given below is one T cell receptor (beta chain) in context. V was cut by 0 bases and J by 0 bases, with 5 bases left in between. From germline, CDR1 is GTSNPN and CDR2 SVGIG (reference sequence). This CDR3 contains 13 residues. These data belong to a study of T cells in Graves' hyperthyroidism and ophthalmopathy. With a duration under 2 months, the hyperthyroidism was newly diagnosed in patients aged 18 to 65. Criteria for exclusion of patients were uncontrolled infection, other autoimmune disease, pregnancy or lactation. Diagnoses were established using clinical symptoms, serum thyroxine and TRAb, thyroid ultrasound and orbital computed tomography. The investigators amplified TCR beta CDR3 regions from RNA transcripts. HTBI primers were the set used in a first-round RT-PCR of the TCR CDR3. TCRdb re-analysed the multiplex PCR reads in MiXCR, keeping a single row per CDR3 protein. The sample consists of about 580,000 distinct CDR3 sequences, 46% of them appearing once.

V gene TRBV30 combines with J gene TRBJ1-2; D is unclear. This sequence was found in a woman aged 18 to 35 with Graves' hyperthyroidism. The sequencing input was peripheral blood or thyroid tissue (not recorded which). The CDR3 sequence is CAWSVPTNYGYTF. Here the CDR3 DNA reads TGTGCCTGGAGTGTACCGACTAACTATGGCTACACCTTC.